Following are 16 T cell receptor beta chains from one sample sequenced in a study of T cells in Graves' hyperthyroidism and ophthalmopathy. Researchers took RNA transcripts and amplified the TCR beta CDR3 regions from them. Using the HTBI primer set, a first-round RT-PCR was run on the TCR CDR3. In TCRdb, the multiplex PCR reads were re-called with MiXCR into one record per CDR3 protein. This repertoire shows about 620,000 distinct CDR3 sequences, around 16% found once; its top ten account for 3.8%. Sequencing was carried out using blood. These TCRs come from a woman aged 25 to 39 with Graves' hyperthyroidism.

This chain joins TRBV18 and TRBJ1-5; the D is unclear. Between the trimmed V and J ends, which lost 3 bases and 5 bases, there was a span of 11 bases. The CDR3 is made up of 14 amino acids. The germline gives CDR1 KGHSH, CDR2 LQKENI. The CDR3 spells CASSPETWDQPQHF. CDR3 bases: TGTGCCAGCTCACCGGAGACATGGGATCAGCCCCAGCATTTT.

This sequence joins TRBV19 and TRBJ1-5; D not resolved. Trimming stripped 3 bases from V and 3 bases from J, with 9 bases between. Germline V gene lookup returns CDR1 LNHDA and CDR2 SQIVND (reference sequence). CDR3 length: 14 amino acids. The chain's CDR3 is CASSMRGSNQPQHF. For the CDR3, the DNA is TGTGCCAGTAGTATGAGAGGGTCCAATCAGCCCCAGCATTTT.

The table lists this clonotype with a few counts. V usage is TRBV4-1 and J usage is TRBJ1-1; D is unresolved. CDR3 length: 16 residues. V shed 3 bases and J shed 0 bases, with 14 bases lying between them. The germline gives CDR1 MGHRA, CDR2 YSYEKL. The CDR3 loop reads CASSQEPTRMNTEAFF. The CDR3 DNA reads as TGCGCCAGCAGCCAGGAACCGACAAGAATGAACACTGAAGCTTTCTTT.

This clonotype came up many times. The V call is TRBV3-1, the J call TRBJ1-6; 7 bases map to TRBD1. This CDR3 spans 14 amino acids. The V gene's germline CDR1 is LGHDT and CDR2 YNNKEL (reference sequence). V trimming: 1 base; J trimming: 10 bases; junction bases outside the gene matches: 4. Here the CDR3 reads CASSQVARGSPLHF. DNA of the CDR3: TGTGCCAGCAGCCAAGTGGCCAGGGGGTCACCCCTCCACTTT.

This clonotype showed up many times. The CDR3 sequence: CASSPLGVNTEAFF. The CDR3 bases are TGTGCCAGCAGTCCCCTGGGCGTGAACACTGAAGCTTTCTTT. The genes are TRBV28 and TRBJ1-1; D remains unclear. The germline gives CDR1 MDHEN, CDR2 SYDVKM. CDR3 length: 14 residues. The germline V and J ends were trimmed by 5 bases and 0 bases, with 10 bases remaining between them.

This rearrangement joins TRBV7-6 to TRBJ2-7; D is unclear. The V end lost 5 bases, the J end lost 7 bases, and 15 bases lay between the germline ends. The CDR3 extends over 13 amino acids. From germline, CDR1 is SGHVS and CDR2 FNYEAQ. The chain's CDR3 is CASSPGRWDEQYF. The CDR3 DNA sequence: TGTGCCAGCAGCCCCGGACGATGGGATGAGCAGTACTTC. Full variable domain (outside the CDR3, taken from reference TRBV7-6 and TRBJ2-7): GAGVSQSPRYKVTKRGQDVALRCDPISGHVSLYWYRQALGQGPEFLTYFNYEAQQDKSGLPNDRFSAERPEGSISTLTIQRTEQRDSAMYRCASSPGRWDEQYFGPGTRLTVT.

In this sample, this clonotype turned up many times. The V and J genes are TRBV20-1 and TRBJ2-7; perhaps TRBD1 as D (5 bases). V gave up 1 base and J gave up 3 bases, with 16 bases separating them. CDR3 length equals 15 residues. CDR1 and CDR2 from the germline V gene are DFQATT and SNEGSKA (reference sequence). CDR3 sequence: CSARGIKGRDYEQYF. CDR3 sequence (DNA): TGCAGTGCTAGAGGTATAAAGGGCAGGGACTACGAGCAGTACTTC.

This clonotype has more than one count but fewer than ten. The V gene is TRBV10-3, the J gene TRBJ2-7; the match to TRBD2 covers 7 bases. Unmatched junction bases numbered 4, after V lost 1 base and J lost 4 bases. CDR3 length equals 14 residues. From germline, CDR1 is ENHRY and CDR2 SYGVKD. The CDR3 DNA reads TGTGCCATCAGTGAGTTGGCTAGCGGATACGAGCAGTACTTC. Its protein product is CAISELASGYEQYF.

This rearrangement joins TRBV19 to TRBJ2-1, with D possibly TRBD1 on 5 matching bases. CDR1 is LNHDA, CDR2 SQIVND, per germline (reference sequence). This CDR3 comprises 17 residues. The V and J ends lost 5 bases and 4 bases respectively, with 21 bases between them. CDR3 in amino acids: CASSSSQGGLKYNEQFF. CDR3 coding DNA: TGTGCCAGTAGTTCCTCCCAGGGTGGGCTAAAGTACAATGAGCAGTTCTTC.

This clonotype was picked up many times. The chain combines TRBV10-3 with TRBJ2-7, with 7 bases fitting TRBD2. CDR3 length: 13 residues. Germline values: CDR1 ENHRY, CDR2 SYGVKD. V dropped 6 bases and J dropped 6; count of bases not matched to a gene: 8. CDR3 sequence reads: CAISGGTTGEQYF. CDR3 nucleotides: TGTGCCATCAGCGGGGGGACTACCGGCGAGCAGTACTTC.

This clonotype was found many times. The chain has TRBV3-1 and TRBJ2-1; 8 nucleotides align to TRBD2. The CDR3 length is 15 residues. J lost 4 bases, V lost 0 bases, and 2 bases had no gene match. The germline V gene has CDR1 LGHDT and CDR2 YNNKEL (reference sequence). The CDR3 sequence: CASSQDTSGYNEQFF. As DNA, the CDR3 is TGTGCCAGCAGCCAAGACACTAGCGGTTACAATGAGCAGTTCTTC.

This clonotype was picked up many times. This chain joins TRBV7-2 and TRBJ2-7, with 9 bases that match TRBD1. The CDR3 is 15 amino acids. CDR1 SGHTA and CDR2 FQGNSA come from the germline V gene. Losses at the gene ends were 3 bases for V and 3 bases for J; bases not matched to a gene: 6. The DNA of the CDR3 is TGTGCCAGCAGCTTGCTATCGGGACAGGGCTACGAGCAGTACTTC. Translation: CASSLLSGQGYEQYF.

This clonotype appeared a few times. The V call is TRBV6-9, the J call TRBJ2-3; D not resolved. CDR3 length equals 13 residues. Looked up from germline, CDR1 is MNHGY and CDR2 is SVAAGI. Trimming removed 1 base from V and 2 bases from J, with 4 bases in between. In DNA, the CDR3 is TGTGCCAGCAGTTATTTTCCCACAGATACGCAGTATTTT. This codes for CASSYFPTDTQYF.

In this sample, this clonotype turned up many times. The chain combines TRBV5-1 with TRBJ2-7, with 8 bases that match TRBD2. Germline CDR1 SGHRS, CDR2 YFSETQ. The CDR3 extends over 15 amino acids. Trimming at V came to 5 bases and at J to 7 bases, leaving 14 bases not matched to a gene. The CDR3 protein is CASRAPGLVLGEQYF. In DNA form, the CDR3 reads TGCGCCAGCAGGGCTCCGGGACTAGTCCTGGGGGAGCAGTACTTC.

In this sample, this clonotype turned up a few times. The chain couples TRBV7-9 to TRBJ2-7; 8 bases are shared with TRBD1. CDR1 and CDR2 from the germline V gene are SEHNR and FQNEAQ (reference sequence). Trimming removed 3 bases from V and 0 bases from J; junction bases left unmatched: 7. This CDR3 contains 16 residues. The CDR3 sequence: CASSLGRGLSSYEQYF. CDR3 coding DNA: TGTGCCAGCAGCTTGGGCAGGGGGCTCAGCTCCTACGAGCAGTACTTC.

This clonotype was seen more than once but under ten times. The chain links TRBV5-1 to TRBJ1-2; tentative D call: TRBD1 (5 bases). This CDR3 region has 15 residues. The germline V and J ends were trimmed by 3 bases and 8 bases, with 20 bases remaining between them. The germline V gene encodes CDR1 SGHRS and CDR2 YFSETQ. CDR3 sequence reads: CASSWGGSAARGYTF. In DNA, the CDR3 is TGCGCCAGCAGCTGGGGGGGGTCGGCGGCTCGAGGCTACACCTTC.